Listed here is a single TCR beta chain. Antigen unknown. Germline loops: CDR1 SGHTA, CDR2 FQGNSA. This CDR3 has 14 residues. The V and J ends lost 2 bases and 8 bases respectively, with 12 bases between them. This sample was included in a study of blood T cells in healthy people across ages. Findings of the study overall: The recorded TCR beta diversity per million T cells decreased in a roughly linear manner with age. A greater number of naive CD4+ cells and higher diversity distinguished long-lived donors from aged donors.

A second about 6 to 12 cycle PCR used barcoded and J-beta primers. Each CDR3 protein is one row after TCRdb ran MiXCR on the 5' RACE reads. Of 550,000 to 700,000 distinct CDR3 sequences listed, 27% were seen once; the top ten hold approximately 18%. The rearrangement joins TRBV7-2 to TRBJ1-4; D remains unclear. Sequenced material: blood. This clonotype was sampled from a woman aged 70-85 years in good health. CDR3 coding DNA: TGTGCCAGCAGCTTATCGGCTTCCCTAGAAAAACTGTTTTTT. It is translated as CASSLSASLEKLFF.